Listed below are T cell receptor beta chains from one sample, sequenced in a study of cytomegalovirus exposure and HLA in healthy donors. Some clones are missing from TCRdb's copy, which holds only in-frame ones; the method was immunoSEQ multiplex PCR. The sample shows about 140,000 clones, roughly 80% of them seen only once. Specimen: PBMCs. The receptors were gathered from a woman in her 50s in good health and CMV-seropositive. The CDR3 runs from the conserved cysteine through the conserved F or W. D genes are given only for firm matches. A clone size is listed for some rows: how often the clone was seen (once, few, many), or a class if it is expanded.

CDR3nt: TGTGCCAGCAGCCAATGGACAGAAAACATTCAGTACTTC
CDR3aa: CASSQWTENIQYF
v_gene: TRBV14
j_gene: TRBJ2-4
d_gene: .
abundance: .

CDR3nt: TGCGCCAGCAGCTTGGCGCCAGGGGAGTACGAGCAGTACTTC
CDR3aa: CASSLAPGEYEQYF
v_gene: TRBV5-1
j_gene: TRBJ2-7
d_gene: .
abundance: .

CDR3nt: TGTGCCAGCAGTGAGGGCAGGGCCTTGGTCACTGAAGCTTTCTTT
CDR3aa: CASSEGRALVTEAFF
v_gene: TRBV6-4
j_gene: TRBJ1-1
d_gene: .
abundance: .

CDR3nt: TGTGCCAGCAGCTTAGGGGGCGTAACCTCCTACGAGCAGTACTTC
CDR3aa: CASSLGGVTSYEQYF
v_gene: TRBV7-2
j_gene: TRBJ2-7
d_gene: .
abundance: .

CDR3nt: TGTGCTAGCAGCTTAGATCGGGTTGAAAAACTGTTTTTT
CDR3aa: CASSLDRVEKLFF
v_gene: TRBV7-7
j_gene: TRBJ1-4
d_gene: .
abundance: .

CDR3nt: TGTGCCAGCAGTTACTCGACAGACACCTACGAGCAGTACTTC
CDR3aa: CASSYSTDTYEQYF
v_gene: TRBV6-5
j_gene: TRBJ2-7
d_gene: .
abundance: .

CDR3nt: TGTGCCAGCAGTTTAGGGACAGGGGGCTCCTACGAGCAGTACTTC
CDR3aa: CASSLGTGGSYEQYF
v_gene: TRBV2
j_gene: TRBJ2-7
d_gene: TRBD1
abundance: .

CDR3nt: TGTGCCAGCAGTTATTCCGAGACAGCCGAAGCTTTCTTT
CDR3aa: CASSYSETAEAFF
v_gene: TRBV6-5
j_gene: TRBJ1-1
d_gene: .
abundance: .

CDR3nt: TGTGCCAGCAGCCCACCCCAGGGGAAGAACACCGGGGAGCTGTTTTTT
CDR3aa: CASSPPQGKNTGELFF
v_gene: TRBV7-2
j_gene: TRBJ2-2
d_gene: .
abundance: few

CDR3nt: TGTGCCAGCAGCCCACCCGGGAACACTGAAGCTTTCTTT
CDR3aa: CASSPPGNTEAFF
v_gene: TRBV21-1
j_gene: TRBJ1-1
d_gene: .
abundance: .

CDR3nt: TGTGCCAGCAGCCGGGGGTCCTTTGGCACAGATACGCAGTATTTT
CDR3aa: CASSRGSFGTDTQYF
v_gene: TRBV13
j_gene: TRBJ2-3
d_gene: .
abundance: .

CDR3nt: TGTGCCAGCAGTTACTCACAGGGTGGAGAAAAACTGTTTTTT
CDR3aa: CASSYSQGGEKLFF
v_gene: TRBV6-5
j_gene: TRBJ1-4
d_gene: .
abundance: .

CDR3nt: TGTGCCTGGTCAGGGCCCGCATTCACAGATACGCAGTATTTT
CDR3aa: CAWSGPAFTDTQYF
v_gene: TRBV30
j_gene: TRBJ2-3
d_gene: .
abundance: .

CDR3nt: TGTGCCAGCAGCTCAAGAGGGGGACAGGCTGAAGCTTTCTTT
CDR3aa: CASSSRGGQAEAFF
v_gene: TRBV7-3
j_gene: TRBJ1-1
d_gene: TRBD1
abundance: .

CDR3nt: TGTGCCAGCAGCTTAGATCCCTTTGGAGGCTACGAGCAGTACTTC
CDR3aa: CASSLDPFGGYEQYF
v_gene: TRBV7-3
j_gene: TRBJ2-7
d_gene: .
abundance: .

CDR3nt: TGTGCCAGCAGCACCCGGACAGGGGCGTCCTACGAGCAGTACTTC
CDR3aa: CASSTRTGASYEQYF
v_gene: TRBV7-2
j_gene: TRBJ2-7
d_gene: TRBD1
abundance: once

CDR3nt: TGTGCCAGCAGCGGCGGAGGGGTCCTTAGCGGGGTGATTCAAGAGACCCAGTACTTC
CDR3aa: CASSGGGVLSGVIQETQYF
v_gene: TRBV9
j_gene: TRBJ2-5
d_gene: TRBD2
abundance: few

CDR3nt: TGTGCCAGCAGCTTAGATAGGCGCCCTGGGCGGGTCAATGAGCAGTTCTTC
CDR3aa: CASSLDRRPGRVNEQFF
v_gene: TRBV11-1
j_gene: TRBJ2-1
d_gene: .
abundance: .

CDR3nt: TGTGCCACCCCAATGGCAGGGGGCTATTATGGCTACACCTTC
CDR3aa: CATPMAGGYYGYTF
v_gene: TRBV5-8
j_gene: TRBJ1-2
d_gene: TRBD1
abundance: .

CDR3nt: TGCGCCAGCAGCTTAAACAGGGGTGGAGAGACCCAGTACTTC
CDR3aa: CASSLNRGGETQYF
v_gene: TRBV5-1
j_gene: TRBJ2-5
d_gene: TRBD1
abundance: .

CDR3nt: TGCGCCAGCAGCCGGCCCCGACTAGCAGTTGATGAGCAGTTCTTC
CDR3aa: CASSRPRLAVDEQFF
v_gene: TRBV4-1
j_gene: TRBJ2-1
d_gene: TRBD2
abundance: .

CDR3nt: TGTGCCATCAGTGGACTTACTAGCGCCTCCACAGATACGCAGTATTTT
CDR3aa: CAISGLTSASTDTQYF
v_gene: TRBV10-3
j_gene: TRBJ2-3
d_gene: TRBD2
abundance: .

CDR3nt: TGTGCCAGCAGCTTATTTCAGGCCCAGGGTTCACCCCTCCACTTT
CDR3aa: CASSLFQAQGSPLHF
v_gene: TRBV7-2
j_gene: TRBJ1-6
d_gene: .
abundance: .